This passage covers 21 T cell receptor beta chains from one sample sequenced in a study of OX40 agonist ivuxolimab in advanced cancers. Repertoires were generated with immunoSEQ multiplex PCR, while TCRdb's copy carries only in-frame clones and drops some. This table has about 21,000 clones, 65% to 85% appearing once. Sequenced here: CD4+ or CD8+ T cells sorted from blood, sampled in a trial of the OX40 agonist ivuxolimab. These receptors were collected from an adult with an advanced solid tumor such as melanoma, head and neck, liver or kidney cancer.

The CDR3 nucleotides are TGCGCCAGCAGCGGCAAGGATCCGGGACAGGGAACCTACAATGAGCAGTTCTTC. This encodes CASSGKDPGQGTYNEQFF. J is TRBJ2-1 and V is TRBV4-1; 9 positions match TRBD1. Per the germline V gene, CDR1 is MGHRA and CDR2 is YSYEKL. After removal of 5 bases from V and 2 bases from J, the junction contained 13 bases not matched to a gene. The CDR3 extends over 18 amino acids.

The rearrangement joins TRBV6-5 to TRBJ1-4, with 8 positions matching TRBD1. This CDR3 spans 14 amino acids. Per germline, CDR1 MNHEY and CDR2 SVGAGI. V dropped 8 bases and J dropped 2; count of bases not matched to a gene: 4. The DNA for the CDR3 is TGTGCCAGCTGCCGGACAGGGACTAATGAAAAACTGTTTTTT. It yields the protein CASCRTGTNEKLFF.

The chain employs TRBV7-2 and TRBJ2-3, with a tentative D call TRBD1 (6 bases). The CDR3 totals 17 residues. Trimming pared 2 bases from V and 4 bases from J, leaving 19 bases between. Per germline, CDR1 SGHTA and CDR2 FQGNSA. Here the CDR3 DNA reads TGTGCCAGCAGCTTAATGGGGCCCGGGACATTGGCAGATACGCAGTATTTT. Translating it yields CASSLMGPGTLADTQYF.

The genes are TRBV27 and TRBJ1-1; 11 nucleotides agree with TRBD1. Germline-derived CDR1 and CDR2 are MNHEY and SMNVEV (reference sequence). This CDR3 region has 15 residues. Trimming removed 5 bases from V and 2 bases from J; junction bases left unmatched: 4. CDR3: CASSPGTGGNTEAFF. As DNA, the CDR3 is TGTGCCAGCAGTCCTGGGACAGGGGGAAACACTGAAGCTTTCTTT.

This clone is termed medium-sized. This chain's CDR3 is CASSARGQGDYGYTF. The DNA of the CDR3 is TGTGCCAGTAGTGCCCGAGGACAGGGGGACTATGGCTACACCTTC. J is TRBJ1-2 and V is TRBV19; TRBD1 matches at 10 bases. CDR1 is LNHDA and CDR2 is SQIVND in the germline V gene (reference sequence). Losses at the gene ends were 5 bases for V and 3 bases for J; bases not matched to a gene: 6. CDR3 length: 15 amino acids.

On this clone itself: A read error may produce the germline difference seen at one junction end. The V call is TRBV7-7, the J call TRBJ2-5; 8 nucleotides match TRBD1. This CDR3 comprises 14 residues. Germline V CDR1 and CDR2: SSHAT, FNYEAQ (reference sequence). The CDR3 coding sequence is TGTGCTAGCAGCCCAGGGGGCGGTCCAGAGACCCAGTACTTC. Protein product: CASSPGGGPETQYF.

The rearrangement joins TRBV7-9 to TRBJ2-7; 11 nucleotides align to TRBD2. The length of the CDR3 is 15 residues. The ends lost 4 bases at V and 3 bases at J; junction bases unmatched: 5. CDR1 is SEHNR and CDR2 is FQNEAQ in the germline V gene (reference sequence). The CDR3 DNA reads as TGTGCCAGCAGCTCGCCTAGCGGGGGGTACTACGAGCAGTACTTC. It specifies CASSSPSGGYYEQYF.

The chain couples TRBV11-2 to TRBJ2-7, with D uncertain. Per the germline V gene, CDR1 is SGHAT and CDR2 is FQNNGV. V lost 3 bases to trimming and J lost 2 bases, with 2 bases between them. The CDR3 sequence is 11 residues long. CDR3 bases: TGTGCCAGCAGCTTTACCTACGAGCAGTACTTC. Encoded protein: CASSFTYEQYF. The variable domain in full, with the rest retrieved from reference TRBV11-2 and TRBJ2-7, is EAGVAQSPRYKIIEKRQSVAFWCNPISGHATLYWYQQILGQGPKLLIQFQNNGVVDDSQLPKDRFSAERLKGVDSTLKIQPAKLEDSAVYLCASSFTYEQYFGPGTRLTVT.

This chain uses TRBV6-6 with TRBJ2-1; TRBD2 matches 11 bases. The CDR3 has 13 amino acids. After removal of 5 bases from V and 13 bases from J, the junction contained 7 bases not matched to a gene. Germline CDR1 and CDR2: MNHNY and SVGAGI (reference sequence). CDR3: CASSSSGGADQFF. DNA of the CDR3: TGTGCCAGCAGTAGTAGCGGGGGGGCAGACCAGTTCTTC.

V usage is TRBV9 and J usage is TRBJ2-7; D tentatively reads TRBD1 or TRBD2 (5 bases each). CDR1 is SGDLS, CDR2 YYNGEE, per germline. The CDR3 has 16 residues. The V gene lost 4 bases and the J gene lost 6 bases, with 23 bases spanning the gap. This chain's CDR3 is CASSPPEDGTSSEQYF. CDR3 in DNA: TGTGCCAGCAGCCCGCCGGAGGATGGGACGAGCTCCGAGCAGTACTTC. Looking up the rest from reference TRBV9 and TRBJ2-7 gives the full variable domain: DSGVTQTPKHLITATGQRVTLRCSPRSGDLSVYWYQQSLDQGLQFLIQYYNGEERAKGNILERFSAQQFPDLHSELNLSSLELGDSALYFCASSPPEDGTSSEQYFGPGTRLTVT.

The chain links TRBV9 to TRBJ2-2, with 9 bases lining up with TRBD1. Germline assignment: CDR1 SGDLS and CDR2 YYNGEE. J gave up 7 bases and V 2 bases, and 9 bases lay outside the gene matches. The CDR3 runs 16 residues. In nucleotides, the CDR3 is TGTGCCAGCAGCGTTTTTCCGGACAGGGGTAACGGGGAGCTGTTTTTT. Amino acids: CASSVFPDRGNGELFF.

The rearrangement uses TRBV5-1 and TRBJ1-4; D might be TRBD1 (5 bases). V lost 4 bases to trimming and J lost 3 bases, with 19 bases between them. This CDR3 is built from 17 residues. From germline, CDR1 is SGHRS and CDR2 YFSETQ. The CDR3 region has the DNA TGCGCCAGCAGCAAGACAGCGGTACCCCTCCCTAATGAAAAACTGTTTTTT. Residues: CASSKTAVPLPNEKLFF.

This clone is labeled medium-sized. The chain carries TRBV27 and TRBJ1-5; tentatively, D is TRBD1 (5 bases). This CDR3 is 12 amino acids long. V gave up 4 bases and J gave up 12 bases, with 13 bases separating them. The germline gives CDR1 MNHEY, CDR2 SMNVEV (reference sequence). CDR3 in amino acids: CASSSGDDNQHF. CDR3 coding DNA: TGTGCCAGCAGTTCTGGGGACGATAACCAGCATTTT.

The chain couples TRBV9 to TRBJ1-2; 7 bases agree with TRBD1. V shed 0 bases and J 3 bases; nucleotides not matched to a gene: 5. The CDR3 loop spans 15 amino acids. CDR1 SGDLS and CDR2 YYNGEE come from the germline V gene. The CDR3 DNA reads TGTGCCAGCAGCGTAGGGGAAACAGGGGACTATGGCTACACCTTC. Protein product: CASSVGETGDYGYTF.

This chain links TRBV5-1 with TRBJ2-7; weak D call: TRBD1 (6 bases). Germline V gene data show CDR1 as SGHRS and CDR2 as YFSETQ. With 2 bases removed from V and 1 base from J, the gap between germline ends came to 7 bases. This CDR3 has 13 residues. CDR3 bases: TGCGCCAGCAGCTTAACAGGGTCCTACGAGCAGTACTTC. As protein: CASSLTGSYEQYF.

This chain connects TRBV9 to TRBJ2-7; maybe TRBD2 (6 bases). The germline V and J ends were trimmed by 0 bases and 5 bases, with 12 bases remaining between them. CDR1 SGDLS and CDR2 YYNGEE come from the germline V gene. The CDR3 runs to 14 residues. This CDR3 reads CASSVEGRDDEQYF. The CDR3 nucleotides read TGTGCCAGCAGCGTAGAGGGGCGGGACGACGAGCAGTACTTC.

CDR3 loop: CASSPGPGQASYEQYF. CDR3 nucleotide sequence: TGTGCCAGCAGCCCGGGACCTGGACAGGCCTCCTACGAGCAGTACTTC. V usage is TRBV9 and J usage is TRBJ2-7, with 7 positions matching TRBD1. The CDR3 consists of 16 residues. Looked up from germline, CDR1 is SGDLS and CDR2 is YYNGEE. Germline trimming cut 4 bases from V and 0 bases from J; bases unmatched to any gene: 10.

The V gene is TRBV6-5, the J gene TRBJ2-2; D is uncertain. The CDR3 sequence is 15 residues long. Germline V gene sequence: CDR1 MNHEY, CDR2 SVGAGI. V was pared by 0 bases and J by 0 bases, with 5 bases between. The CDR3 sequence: CASSYSRTNTGELFF. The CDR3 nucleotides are TGTGCCAGCAGTTACTCAAGAACGAACACCGGGGAGCTGTTTTTT.

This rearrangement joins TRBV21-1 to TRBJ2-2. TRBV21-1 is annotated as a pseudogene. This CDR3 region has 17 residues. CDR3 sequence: CVSGPIGGTENTGELFF. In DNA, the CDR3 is TGTGTCAGCGGCCCGATCGGGGGGACAGAGAACACCGGGGAGCTGTTTTTT.

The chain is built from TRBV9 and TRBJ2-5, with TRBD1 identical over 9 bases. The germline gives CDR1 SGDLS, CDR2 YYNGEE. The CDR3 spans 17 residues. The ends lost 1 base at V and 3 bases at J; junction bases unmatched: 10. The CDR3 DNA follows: TGTGCCAGCAGCGTAATAAAGAGGGGACAGGGTAAAGAGACCCAGTACTTC. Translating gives CASSVIKRGQGKETQYF.

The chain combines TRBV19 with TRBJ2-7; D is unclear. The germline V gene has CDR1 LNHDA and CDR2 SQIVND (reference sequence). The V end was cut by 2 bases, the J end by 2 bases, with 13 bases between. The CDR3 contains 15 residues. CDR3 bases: TGTGCCAGTAGTATAAGAGTGTCCAGTACCTACGAGCAGTACTTC. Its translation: CASSIRVSSTYEQYF.